This T cell receptor (beta chain) appears in the sequencing data of a study of T cells in Graves' hyperthyroidism and ophthalmopathy. Study in general: Peripheral blood was secured at the point of initial diagnosis, before any treatment. Study-wide results and limits: Appearing also in blood were most of the thyroid clonotypes expanded above 0.001.

The CDR3 has 14 residues. Between the trimmed V and J ends, which lost 0 bases and 4 bases, there was a span of 12 bases. Germline CDR1 is SQVTM and CDR2 is ANQGSEA. Graves' hyperthyroidism qualified as stable when ophthalmopathy did not progress within 18 months. Pregnant or lactating patients were excluded, as were those with uncontrolled infection or other autoimmune disease. As regards this clonotype: As yet, its antigen is unknown.

RNA transcripts provided the source from which TCR beta CDR3 regions were amplified. The TCR CDR3 was amplified in a first-round RT-PCR using the HTBI primer set. TCRdb analysed the multiplex PCR reads with MiXCR anew, one entry per CDR3 protein. Of 600,000 to 750,000 distinct CDR3 sequences in the sample, around a sixth are singletons; the top ten hold about a sixth. The V and J genes are TRBV29-1 and TRBJ1-1; no reliable D call. Material for sequencing was blood. The receptor comes from a man between 50 and 59 years old with Graves' hyperthyroidism. The CDR3 region is CSVEDVLWGTEAFF. The DNA of the CDR3 is TGCAGCGTTGAAGACGTGCTTTGGGGCACTGAAGCTTTCTTT.